These 8 T cell receptor beta chains originate from one sample sequenced in a study of T cell responses to AZD1222 COVID-19 vaccine. Sequencing was performed with immunoSEQ multiplex PCR; in TCRdb, only in-frame clones are kept and a portion is missing. The sample includes about 130,000 clones, approximately 86% of them seen just once. Sequencing was performed on peripheral blood, taken on day 0 of AZD1222 vaccination. The receptors stem from an adult in good health.

The gene calls are TRBV7-9 and TRBJ1-2; D not certain. There are 13 residues in the CDR3. Germline assignment: CDR1 SEHNR and CDR2 FQNEAQ (reference sequence). The V gene lost 2 bases and the J gene lost 2 bases, with 6 bases spanning the gap. The CDR3 is CASSLTANYGYTF. DNA for the CDR3: TGTGCCAGCAGCTTAACAGCGAACTATGGCTACACCTTC.

V gene TRBV4-3 combines with J gene TRBJ2-7, with 15 bases that match TRBD2. After removal of 2 bases from V and 2 bases from J, the junction contained 7 bases not matched to a gene. The CDR3 sequence is 18 residues long. Germline CDR1 reads LGHNA; CDR2 reads YSLEER. The CDR3 coding sequence is TGCGCCAGCAGCCAATATACCGGGACTAGCGGGGGGACCTACGAGCAGTACTTC. Translating gives CASSQYTGTSGGTYEQYF.

The gene calls are TRBV12-3 or TRBV12-4 and TRBJ1-1, with D possibly matching TRBD1 (6 bases). The CDR3 loop spans 12 amino acids. V was trimmed by 2 bases and J by 5 bases, leaving 6 bases between them. The DNA of the CDR3 is TGTGCCAGCAGTTTAAGGGGGACTGAAGCTTTCTTT. This codes for CASSLRGTEAFF.

The V and J genes are TRBV27 and TRBJ1-2; 8 nucleotides agree with TRBD1. The CDR3 length is 14 residues. The germline CDR1 and CDR2 sequences are MNHEY and SMNVEV (reference sequence). J gave up 4 bases and V 6 bases, and 7 bases lay outside the gene matches. The CDR3 loop is CASRPRDRGYGYTF. CDR3 DNA: TGTGCCAGCAGACCGCGAGACAGGGGCTATGGCTACACCTTC.

J is TRBJ2-7 and V is TRBV27; tentative D call: TRBD2 (5 bases). Per germline, CDR1 MNHEY and CDR2 SMNVEV (reference sequence). The V end lost 6 bases, the J end lost 8 bases, and 17 bases lay between the germline ends. This CDR3 has 13 residues. The CDR3 is CASRSTGGLKQYF. The CDR3 coding sequence is TGTGCCAGCAGGTCCACCGGCGGGTTGAAGCAGTACTTC.

The CDR3 loop is CASSLAQKRGRRDYGYTF. DNA for the CDR3: TGTGCCAGCAGCTTAGCGCAAAAAAGGGGGCGCCGTGACTATGGCTACACCTTC. The chain combines TRBV11-2 with TRBJ1-2; 7 bases fit TRBD1. In germline, CDR1 is SGHAT, CDR2 FQNNGV. CDR3 size: 18 residues. The V segment lost 1 base and the J segment 3 bases; nucleotides outside the gene matches: 14.

This chain joins TRBV5-8 and TRBJ1-1, with unresolved D. V gave up 1 base and J gave up 2 bases, with 9 bases separating them. Germline CDR1 reads SGHTS; CDR2 reads YDEGEE. The CDR3 runs 14 residues. CDR3 bases: TGTGCCAGCAGCTTGCTAGGCCTCAACACTGAAGCTTTCTTT. Its translation: CASSLLGLNTEAFF.

The J gene is TRBJ1-5, the V gene TRBV19; 7 nucleotides agree with TRBD1. V shed 5 bases and J 5 bases; nucleotides not matched to a gene: 15. CDR3 size: 17 residues. CDR1 LNHDA and CDR2 SQIVND come from the germline V gene (reference sequence). CDR3 in DNA: TGTGCCAGTAGTGCCCGATCACAGGGGATCTGGGATCAGCCCCAGCATTTT. Amino acids: CASSARSQGIWDQPQHF. Complete variable domain (other parts from reference TRBV19 and TRBJ1-5): DGGITQSPKYLFRKEGQNVTLSCEQNLNHDAMYWYRQDPGQGLRLIYYSQIVNDFQKGDIAEGYSVSREKKESFPLTVTSAQKNPTAFYLCASSARSQGIWDQPQHFGDGTRLSIL.